This T cell receptor beta chain was documented in a study of cytomegalovirus exposure and HLA in healthy donors. About the study: Within an early data release were 65 million to 90 million unique TCRs drawn from HLA-typed donors.

Study observations and caveats: Earlier analysis found most TCR beta V segments productive about 90% or about 30% of the time. A likely sequencing artifact accounted for one observed cluster of highly shared sequence variants.

There was no recording of CMV serostatus for this donor. V was pared by 7 bases and J by 6 bases, with 15 bases between. From germline, CDR1 is MNHEY and CDR2 SMNVEV (reference sequence). This CDR3 is built from 13 residues. The PCR was carried out with 60 Vbeta primers and 13 Jbeta primers. TCRdb's copy holds only in-frame clones and misses some; the assay was immunoSEQ multiplex PCR. The table records around 98,000 clones, more than 60% of them present only once. Worth noting for this clone: The antigen is not known.

This clonotype was obtained from a human donor in good health. The chain is built from TRBV27 and TRBJ1-2, with a weak D call TRBD1 (6 bases). The specimen sequenced was PBMCs. The CDR3 is CASTTTGLHGYTF. The DNA of the CDR3 is TGTGCCAGCACCACGACAGGCCTTCATGGCTACACCTTC.